The clone carrying this T cell receptor (beta chain) was seen ten or more times. The data belong to a study of blood T cell repertoires in COVID-19. The CDR3 covers 16 residues. The V end was cut by 4 bases, the J end by 0 bases, with 16 bases between. Germline V CDR1 and CDR2: SGHNT, YYREEE (reference sequence). Only in-frame clones appear in the TCRdb table, and some are missing; sequencing was by immunoSEQ multiplex PCR. The repertoire has 150,000 to 250,000 clones, less than 95% of them found once; the top ten carry roughly 0.76%. Enrolment of Seattle patients took place during active infection, and they were followed longitudinally.

The receptor comes from a man aged 25 to 40 with COVID-19, enrolled during active disease. The rearrangement uses TRBV5-4 and TRBJ1-1; a possible D gene is TRBD1 (6 bases). Sequencing was done on a sample of peripheral blood. The CDR3 nucleotides are TGTGCCAGCAGCCCGCCGGGGGGCAAAATGAACACTGAAGCTTTCTTT. Translated: CASSPPGGKMNTEAFF. The full variable domain, with the rest looked up from reference TRBV5-4 and TRBJ1-1, is ETGVTQSPTHLIKTRGQQVTLRCSSQSGHNTVSWYQQALGQGPQFIFQYYREEENGRGNFPPRFSGLQFPNYSSELNVNALELDDSALYLCASSPPGGKMNTEAFFGQGTRLTVV.